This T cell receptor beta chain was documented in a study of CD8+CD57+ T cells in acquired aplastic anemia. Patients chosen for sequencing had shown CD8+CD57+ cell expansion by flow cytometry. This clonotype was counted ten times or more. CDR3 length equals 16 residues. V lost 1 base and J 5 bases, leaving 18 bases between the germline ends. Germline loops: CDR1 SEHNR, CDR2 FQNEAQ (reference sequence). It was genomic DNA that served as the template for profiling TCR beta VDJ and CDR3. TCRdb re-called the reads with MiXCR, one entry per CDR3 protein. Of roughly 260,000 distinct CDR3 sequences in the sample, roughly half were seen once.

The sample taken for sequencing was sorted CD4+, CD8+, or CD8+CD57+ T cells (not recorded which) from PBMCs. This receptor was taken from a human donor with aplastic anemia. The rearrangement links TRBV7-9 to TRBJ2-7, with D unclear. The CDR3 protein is CASSLVLGKWKHEQYF. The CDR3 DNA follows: TGTGCCAGCAGCTTAGTATTGGGGAAGTGGAAGCACGAGCAGTACTTC.